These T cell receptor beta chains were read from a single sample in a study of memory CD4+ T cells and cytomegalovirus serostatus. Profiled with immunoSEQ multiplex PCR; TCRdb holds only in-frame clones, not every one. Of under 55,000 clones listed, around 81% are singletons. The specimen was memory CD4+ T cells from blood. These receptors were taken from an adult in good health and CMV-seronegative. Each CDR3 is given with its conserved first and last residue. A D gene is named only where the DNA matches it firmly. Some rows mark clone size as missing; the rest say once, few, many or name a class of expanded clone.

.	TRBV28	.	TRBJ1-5	TGTGCCAGCAGTTCCGAAAGGAGCAATCAGCCCCAGCATTTT	CASSSERSNQPQHF
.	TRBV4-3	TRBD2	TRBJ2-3	TGCGCCAGCAGCCAAGAAGTAGCGGGAGCGCAGTATTTT	CASSQEVAGAQYF
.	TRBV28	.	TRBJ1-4	TGTGCCAGCGGCCAGGGGTACGGGGAAAAACTGTTTTTT	CASGQGYGEKLFF
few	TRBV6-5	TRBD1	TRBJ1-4	TGTGCCAGCAGTTCGCCGGGACAGGGAAGAGAAAAACTGTTTTTT	CASSSPGQGREKLFF
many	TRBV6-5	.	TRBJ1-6	TGTGCCAGCAGTTTGGGACCGAACAATTCACCCCTCCACTTT	CASSLGPNNSPLHF
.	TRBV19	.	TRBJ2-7	TGTGCCAGTAGTATAAGAGGGAACGAGCAGTACTTC	CASSIRGNEQYF
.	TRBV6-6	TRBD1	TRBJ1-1	TGTGCCAGCAGTCGGACAGGGGGTGGCCTGAACACTGAAGCTTTCTTT	CASSRTGGGLNTEAFF
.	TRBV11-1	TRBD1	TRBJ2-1	TGTGCCAGCAGCCCACGGCGGACAGGGGGCTCCTACAATGAGCAGTTCTTC	CASSPRRTGGSYNEQFF
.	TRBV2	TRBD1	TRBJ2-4	TGTGCCAGCAGTGAAGCTAGGACAGGGTGGAACATTCAGTACTTC	CASSEARTGWNIQYF
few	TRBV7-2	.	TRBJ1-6	TGTGCCAGCAGACCCAGCCTCGGGGAAGTATATTCACCCCTCCACTTT	CASRPSLGEVYSPLHF
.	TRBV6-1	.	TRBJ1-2	TGTGCCAGCAGTGAATCAGGAGGGATTAACTATGGCTACACCTTC	CASSESGGINYGYTF
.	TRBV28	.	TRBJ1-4	TGTGCCAGCAGTTTATATGTTGGGGGGGGCCAGAATGAAAAACTGTTTTTT	CASSLYVGGGQNEKLFF
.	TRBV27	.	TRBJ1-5	TGTGCCAGCAGTTTTGAAGGGGCGAGCAATCAGCCCCAGCATTTT	CASSFEGASNQPQHF
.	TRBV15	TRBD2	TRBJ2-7	TGTGCCACCAGCAGAGACCCGGGACTAGCGGGGCCAAGCTCCTACGAGCAGTACTTC	CATSRDPGLAGPSSYEQYF
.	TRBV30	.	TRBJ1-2	TGTGCCTGGAGTGTACGGGGGAACTATGGCTACACCTTC	CAWSVRGNYGYTF
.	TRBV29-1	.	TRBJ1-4	TGCAGCGTTGAAGAAATTGTCGGGGTGTCGGCAAAACTGTTTTTT	CSVEEIVGVSAKLFF
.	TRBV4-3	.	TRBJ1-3	TGCGCCAGCAGCGTAACGTCAAACTCTGGAAACACCATATATTTT	CASSVTSNSGNTIYF
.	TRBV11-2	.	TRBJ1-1	TGTGCCAGCAGCCCGGGGACAACTCACGGGGCTTTCTTT	CASSPGTTHGAFF
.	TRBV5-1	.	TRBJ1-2	TGCGCCAGCAGCCTGAGGGAGGGAGGGACCGGCTATGGCTACACCTTC	CASSLREGGTGYGYTF
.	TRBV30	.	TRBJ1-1	TGTGCCTGGAGTCCATTACTGGGTATCACTGAAGCTTTCTTT	CAWSPLLGITEAFF
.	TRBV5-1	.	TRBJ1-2	TGCGCCAGCAGCTTGGATGCGTGGGGGCCCTATGGCTACACCTTC	CASSLDAWGPYGYTF
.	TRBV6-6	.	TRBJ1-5	TGTGCCAGCAGTTACGGGACGGAATATCAGCCCCAGCATTTT	CASSYGTEYQPQHF
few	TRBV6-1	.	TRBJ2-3	TGTGCCAGCAGTGCGGGCGGACGTAGCACAGATACGCAGTATTTT	CASSAGGRSTDTQYF
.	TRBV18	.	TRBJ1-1	TGTGCCAGCTCTCGCGACAGCATGAACACTGAAGCTTTCTTT	CASSRDSMNTEAFF
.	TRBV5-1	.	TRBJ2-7	TGCGCCAGCAGCTTGGGGACAGACTACTACTACGAGCAGTACTTC	CASSLGTDYYYEQYF
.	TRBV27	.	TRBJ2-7	TGTGCCAGCAGCTCCTCGGGCGCGTCTAACTACGAGCAGTACTTC	CASSSSGASNYEQYF
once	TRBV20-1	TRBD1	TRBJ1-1	TGCAGTGCGGAGACGGGACAGAAAGCTTTCTTT	CSAETGQKAFF
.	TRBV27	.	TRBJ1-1	TGTGCCAGGAATCACACTGAAGCTTTCTTT	CARNHTEAFF
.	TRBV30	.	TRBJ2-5	TGTGCCTGGACTCCATCCGGTGGGGACCAAGAGACCCAGTACTTC	CAWTPSGGDQETQYF
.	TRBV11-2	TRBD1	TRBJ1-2	TGTGCCAGCAGCCCCGTCCGGGACAGGGGGAAGAGCTATGGCTACACCTTC	CASSPVRDRGKSYGYTF
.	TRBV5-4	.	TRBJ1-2	TGTGCCAGCAGCTCCAGGTCAGGCGGGGGCTACACCTTC	CASSSRSGGGYTF
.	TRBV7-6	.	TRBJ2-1	TGTGCCAGCAGCCCCGTTCCGCGCTCGAATGAGCAGTTCTTC	CASSPVPRSNEQFF
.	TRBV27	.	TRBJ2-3	TGTGCCAGCCAATATCGGGCCCCGGTTGATACGCAGTATTTT	CASQYRAPVDTQYF
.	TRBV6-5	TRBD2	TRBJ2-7	TGTGCCAGCAGGACGCTAGCGGGTGCCTACGAGCAGTACTTC	CASRTLAGAYEQYF
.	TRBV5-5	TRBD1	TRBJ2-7	TGTGCCAGCAGCCCGGGACAGGGGGTAATAAACTCCTACGAGCAGTACTTC	CASSPGQGVINSYEQYF
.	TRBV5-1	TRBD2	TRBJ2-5	TGCGCCAGCAGCTTGGTCGGGGTCGGGGGGACCAAAGAGACCCAGTACTTC	CASSLVGVGGTKETQYF
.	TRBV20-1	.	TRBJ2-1	TGCAGTGTCAGACCGCAGTTCTTC	CSVRPQFF
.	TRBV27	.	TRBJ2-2	TGTGCCAGCAGTTTATCTGGGGATCGGACCGGGGAGCTGTTTTTT	CASSLSGDRTGELFF
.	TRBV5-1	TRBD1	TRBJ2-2	TGCGCCAGCAGCCCTAGACAGGGAACCGGGGAGCTGTTTTTT	CASSPRQGTGELFF
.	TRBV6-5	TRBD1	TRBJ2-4	TGTGCCAGCATCGGGACAGGGGAAAACATTCAGTACTTC	CASIGTGENIQYF
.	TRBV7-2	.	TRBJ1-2	TGTGCCAGCAGCTTAGTTGATTCGCGCCGCTATGGCTACACCTTC	CASSLVDSRRYGYTF
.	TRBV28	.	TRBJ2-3	TGTGCCAGTGGGGGACGACCGGCGGCAGATACGCAGTATTTT	CASGGRPAADTQYF
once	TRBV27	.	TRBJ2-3	TGTGCCAGCAGTTTAAGTGGAGGCGCAGATACGCAGTATTTT	CASSLSGGADTQYF
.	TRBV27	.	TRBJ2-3	TGTGCCAGCAGTCTCTGGGGGGGCCCCACCAGCACAGATACGCAGTATTTT	CASSLWGGPTSTDTQYF
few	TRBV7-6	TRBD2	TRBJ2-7	TGTGCCAGCAGCCCCAACCCCCCTAGACTAGCGGGAGGCCATGAGTACGAGCAGTACTTC	CASSPNPPRLAGGHEYEQYF
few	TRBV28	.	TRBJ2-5	TGTGCCAGCAGTACGGGGACTCTCAAGACCCAGTACTTC	CASSTGTLKTQYF
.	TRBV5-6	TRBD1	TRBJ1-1	TGTGCCAGCAGCTGGGGGACAGGAGCCACTGAAGCTTTCTTT	CASSWGTGATEAFF
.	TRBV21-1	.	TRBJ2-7	TGTGCCAGCAGCAAAGGAGGTCGGGGGCATCTCTACGAGCAGTACTTC	CASSKGGRGHLYEQYF
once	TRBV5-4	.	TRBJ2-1	TGTGCCAGCAGCAACCGGGACATAAGCTCCTACAATGAGCAGTTCTTC	CASSNRDISSYNEQFF
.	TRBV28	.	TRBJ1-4	TGTGCCAGCAGCCTCGACAGGAATGAAAAACTGTTTTTT	CASSLDRNEKLFF
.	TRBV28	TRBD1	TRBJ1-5	TGTGCCGGCAGATCCTCCGGGACAGGGTCCCAGCCCCAGCATTTT	CAGRSSGTGSQPQHF
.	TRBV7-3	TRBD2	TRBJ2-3	TGTGCCAGCAGCTTAGGAGTGGGAGGGGTAGATACGCAGTATTTT	CASSLGVGGVDTQYF
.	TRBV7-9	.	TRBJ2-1	TGTGCCAGCAGGTCCCGTAAAGAGTACAATGAGCAGTTCTTC	CASRSRKEYNEQFF
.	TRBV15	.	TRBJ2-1	TGTGCCACCTACGATGGGCTGAGCTCCTACAATGAGCAGTTCTTC	CATYDGLSSYNEQFF
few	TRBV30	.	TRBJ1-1	TGTGCCTGGGGGCAGGGGAACACTGAAGCTTTCTTT	CAWGQGNTEAFF